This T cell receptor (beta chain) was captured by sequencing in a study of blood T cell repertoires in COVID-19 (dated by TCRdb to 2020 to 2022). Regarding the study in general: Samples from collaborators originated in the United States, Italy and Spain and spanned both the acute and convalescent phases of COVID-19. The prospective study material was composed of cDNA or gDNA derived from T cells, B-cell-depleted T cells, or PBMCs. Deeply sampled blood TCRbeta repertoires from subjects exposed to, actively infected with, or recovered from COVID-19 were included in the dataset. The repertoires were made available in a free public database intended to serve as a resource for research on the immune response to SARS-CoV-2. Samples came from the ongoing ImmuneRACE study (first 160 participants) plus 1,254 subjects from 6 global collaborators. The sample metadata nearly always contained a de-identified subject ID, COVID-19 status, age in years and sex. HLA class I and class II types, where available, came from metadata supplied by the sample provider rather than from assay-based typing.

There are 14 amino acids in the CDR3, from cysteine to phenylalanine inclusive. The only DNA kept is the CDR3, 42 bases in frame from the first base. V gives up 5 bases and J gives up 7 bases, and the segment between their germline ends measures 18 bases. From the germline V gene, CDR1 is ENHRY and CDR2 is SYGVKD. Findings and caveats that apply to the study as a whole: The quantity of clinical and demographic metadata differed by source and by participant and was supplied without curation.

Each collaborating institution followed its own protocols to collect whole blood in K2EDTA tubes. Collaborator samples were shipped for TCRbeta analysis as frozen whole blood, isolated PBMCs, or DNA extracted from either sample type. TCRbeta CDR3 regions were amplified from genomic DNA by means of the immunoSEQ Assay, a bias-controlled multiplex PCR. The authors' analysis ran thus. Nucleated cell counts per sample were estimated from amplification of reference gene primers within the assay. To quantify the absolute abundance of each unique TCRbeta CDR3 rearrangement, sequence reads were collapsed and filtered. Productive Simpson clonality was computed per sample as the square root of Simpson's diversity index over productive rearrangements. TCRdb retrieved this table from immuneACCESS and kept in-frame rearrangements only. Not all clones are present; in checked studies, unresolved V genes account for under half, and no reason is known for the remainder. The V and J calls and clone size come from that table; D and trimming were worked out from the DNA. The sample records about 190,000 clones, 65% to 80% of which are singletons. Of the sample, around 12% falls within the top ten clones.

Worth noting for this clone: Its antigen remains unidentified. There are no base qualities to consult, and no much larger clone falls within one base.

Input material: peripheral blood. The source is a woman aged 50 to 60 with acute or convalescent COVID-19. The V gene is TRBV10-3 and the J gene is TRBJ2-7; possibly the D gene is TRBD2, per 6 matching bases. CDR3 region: CAISRGDGGKEQYF. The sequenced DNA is TGTGCCATCAGTCGAGGGGACGGAGGGAAGGAGCAGTACTTC.